The 28 T cell receptor beta chains listed next were all sequenced from one sample in a study of read filtering for tumor transcriptome and immune sequencing. This library used about 400 ng RNA and molecular barcoded adaptors spanning alpha/delta and beta/gamma chains. TCRdb analysed the reads with MiXCR anew, one entry per CDR3 protein. The table lists 30,000 to 40,000 distinct CDR3 sequences, approximately 12% of them singletons. Sequencing was carried out using a population of CD138-negative cells sorted from bone marrow. The receptors derive from a donor over 35 with multiple myeloma.

A word on this clonotype: One junction end disagrees with the germline gene, perhaps due to a read error. The chain couples TRBV28 to TRBJ2-3, with D possibly being TRBD1 or TRBD2 (5 bases each). The CDR3 is 14 amino acids. The germline V gene has CDR1 MDHEN and CDR2 SYDVKM. The CDR3 here is CASGLGTSEDTQYF. The CDR3, as DNA: TGTGCCAGCGGTTTGGGGACCTCGGAAGATACGCAGTATTTT.

This clonotype has a count of ten or more. The rearrangement joins TRBV12-3 or TRBV12-4 to TRBJ1-5; unclear D gene. The CDR3 length is 13 residues. Trimming shortened V by 2 bases and J by 7 bases, and 9 bases separated the two germline ends. The CDR3 DNA reads TGTGCCAGCAGTTTAATGGTGTACCAGCCCCAGCATTTT. Amino acids: CASSLMVYQPQHF.

This clonotype was detected ten times or more. This chain uses TRBV29-1 with TRBJ2-3; the D gene is possibly TRBD1 (5 bases). CDR1 and CDR2 (germline): SQVTM, ANQGSEA. This CDR3 has 13 amino acids. V lost 4 bases to trimming and J lost 6 bases, with 14 bases between them. The CDR3 protein is CSVARTPGDTQYF. The CDR3 DNA reads TGCAGCGTTGCCCGGACCCCAGGGGATACGCAGTATTTT.

This clonotype came up many times. This chain's CDR3 is CASSYSGLNTDTQYF. In DNA form, the CDR3 reads TGTGCCAGCAGTTACTCAGGACTGAACACAGATACGCAGTATTTT. The genes are TRBV6-5 and TRBJ2-3, with D possibly being TRBD2 (5 bases). The germline gives CDR1 MNHEY, CDR2 SVGAGI. V lost 0 bases to trimming and J lost 2 bases, with 9 bases between them. The CDR3 length is 15 residues.

This clonotype was picked up many times. The chain has TRBV6-2 or TRBV6-3 and TRBJ1-5, with D hard to call. Germline CDR1 MNHEY, CDR2 SVGEGT. This CDR3 is 15 amino acids long. V was pared by 2 bases and J by 1 base, with 9 bases between. The CDR3 is CASSYTALSNQPQHF. The DNA for the CDR3 is TGTGCCAGCAGTTACACAGCGTTGAGCAATCAGCCCCAGCATTTT.

Turning to this clonotype: One base separates it from a far larger clone, so it is likely a read error. The V gene is TRBV5-4, the J gene TRBJ1-4, with D unclear. Germline CDR1 is SGHNT and CDR2 is YYREEE (reference sequence). The CDR3 consists of 14 residues. The CDR3 here is CASSSGTEGEKLLF. The CDR3 nucleotides are TGTGCCAGCAGCTCAGGAACGGAAGGTGAAAAACTGCTTTTT.

Many counts were recorded for this clonotype. The DNA of the CDR3 is TGTGCCAGCAATCCGAAGGGGACAGGTGATAGCAATCAGCCCCAGCATTTT. This codes for CASNPKGTGDSNQPQHF. The V gene is TRBV6-1, the J gene TRBJ1-5, with 8 bases aligning to TRBD1. CDR1 and CDR2 (germline): MNHNS, SASEGT. Trimming took 7 bases from V and 0 from J; bases not matched to a gene: 11. The CDR3 extends over 17 amino acids.

The V call is TRBV5-1, the J call TRBJ2-4; D is ambiguous. Germline values: CDR1 SGHRS, CDR2 YFSETQ. The CDR3 sequence is 17 residues long. Between the trimmed V and J ends, which lost 4 bases and 0 bases, there was a span of 17 bases. CDR3 amino acids: CASSILAFELAKNIQYF. The CDR3 DNA sequence: TGCGCCAGCAGCATTTTGGCGTTTGAGCTAGCCAAAAACATTCAGTACTTC.

As for this clonotype: This may be a read error: a much more frequent sequence differs by one nucleotide. The V and J genes are TRBV6-6 and TRBJ1-4; D not certain. Germline V gene sequence: CDR1 MNHNY, CDR2 SVGAGI (reference sequence). The CDR3 sequence is 10 residues long. The CDR3 nucleotides read TGTGCCAGCAGAGCTGAAAAACTGGTTTTT. The encoded protein is CASRAEKLVF.

This clonotype was observed at least ten times. V usage is TRBV14 and J usage is TRBJ1-2; TRBD1 matches at 10 bases. The germline V gene has CDR1 SGHDN and CDR2 FVKESK. The CDR3 is made up of 13 amino acids. The junction had 4 bases not matched to a gene; V was cut back by 5 bases and J by 7 bases. The CDR3 loop is CASSKTGGRGYTF. DNA of the CDR3: TGTGCCAGCAGCAAGACAGGGGGCCGTGGCTACACCTTC.

In regard to this clonotype: This may stem from a read error, because a much larger clone lies one nucleotide away. Likely a read error: the CDR3 ends without its conserved phenylalanine or tryptophan. The chain combines TRBV11-2 with TRBJ1-2; the D gene is possibly TRBD1 (5 bases). Germline CDR1 is SGHAT and CDR2 is FQNNGV. With 5 bases removed from V and 4 bases from J, the gap between germline ends came to 11 bases. The CDR3 length is 13 residues. The CDR3 bases are TGTGCCAGCAGCCAACAGGAGGGCTATGGCTACACCCTC. Protein product: CASSQQEGYGYTL.

This clonotype was recorded a few times. A single base separates this from a much larger clone, so it may be a read error. This chain uses TRBV9 with TRBJ2-5, with D perhaps assigned TRBD1 or TRBD2 (6 bases each). The CDR3 contains 12 residues. From germline, CDR1 is SGDLS and CDR2 YYNGEE. CDR3: CASSPEGETQHF. In DNA form, the CDR3 reads TGTGCCAGCAGCCCGGAGGGGGAGACCCAGCACTTC.

The sample holds many counts of this clonotype. This chain uses TRBV2 with TRBJ2-2, with 7 nucleotides matching TRBD2. This CDR3 region has 15 residues. The trim removed 8 bases at V and 6 bases at J, leaving 12 bases unmatched. Germline CDR1 and CDR2: SNHLY and FYNNEI. CDR3: CASSTSWAYAGELFF. DNA of the CDR3: TGTGCCAGCTCGACTAGCTGGGCATACGCCGGGGAGCTGTTTTTT.

In this sample, this clonotype turned up many times. V gene TRBV7-9 combines with J gene TRBJ2-1; no reliable D call. Germline V gene data show CDR1 as SEHNR and CDR2 as FQNEAQ (reference sequence). With 1 base removed from V and 6 bases from J, the gap between germline ends came to 10 bases. This CDR3 is built from 14 residues. The CDR3 is CASSLVTGSNEQFF. The CDR3 DNA follows: TGTGCCAGCAGCTTAGTTACGGGCAGCAATGAGCAGTTCTTC.

This clonotype was picked up many times. This chain links TRBV7-9 with TRBJ2-5; tentative D call: TRBD1 (7 bases). This CDR3 comprises 14 residues. Trimming took off 1 base at V and 5 bases at J, with 11 bases between the two ends. The germline CDR1 and CDR2 sequences are SEHNR and FQNEAQ (reference sequence). CDR3 in amino acids: CASSLDSGGETQYF. CDR3 nucleotides: TGTGCCAGCAGCTTAGATTCAGGGGGGGAGACCCAGTACTTC.

This clonotype was detected ten times or more. The CDR3 DNA is TGTGCCAGCAAGGACGGTTACAATGAGCAGTTCTTC. Protein sequence: CASKDGYNEQFF. The chain combines TRBV6-2 or TRBV6-3 with TRBJ2-1, with unresolved D. Germline V CDR1 and CDR2: MNHEY, SVGEGT. V was shortened by 7 bases and J by 4 bases, with 8 bases between the two germline ends. This CDR3 spans 12 amino acids.

A remark on this clonotype: Being one base from a much bigger clone, this may be a read error. This chain links TRBV5-1 with TRBJ1-2; D remains unclear. Trimming pared 3 bases from V and 4 bases from J, leaving 7 bases between. This CDR3 has 12 residues. Germline V gene sequence: CDR1 SGHRS, CDR2 YFSETQ. The CDR3 DNA follows: TGCGCCAGCAGCTGGGAGGGCTATGGCTACACCTTC. Translation: CASSWEGYGYTF.

This clonotype was recorded many times. This chain connects TRBV3-1 to TRBJ2-6; 13 bases line up with TRBD2. The CDR3 runs to 22 residues. Germline V lookup: CDR1 LGHDT, CDR2 YNNKEL (reference sequence). After removal of 3 bases from V and 3 bases from J, the junction contained 17 bases not matched to a gene. CDR3 in amino acids: CASSHRQGIRLAGGFGANVLTF. The CDR3 DNA sequence: TGTGCCAGCAGCCATCGACAGGGGATAAGACTAGCGGGGGGCTTTGGGGCCAACGTCCTGACTTTC.

This clonotype is categorized as medium-sized. This chain uses TRBV2 with TRBJ2-1; D is uncertain. Trimming took 1 base from V and 8 from J, leaving 6 bases between them. Germline assignment: CDR1 SNHLY and CDR2 FYNNEI. The CDR3 spans 12 residues. CDR3 in amino acids: CASSEEGDEQFF. The CDR3 bases are TGTGCCAGCAGTGAAGAGGGCGATGAGCAGTTCTTC.

This clonotype was found many times. J is TRBJ1-5 and V is TRBV2; TRBD1 might be the D (5 bases). The CDR3 length is 13 residues. V was trimmed by 6 bases and J by 4 bases, leaving 10 bases between them. CDR1 is SNHLY, CDR2 FYNNEI, per germline. The CDR3 is CASSRDPNQPQHF. The CDR3 nucleotides are TGTGCCAGCAGCCGGGACCCTAATCAGCCCCAGCATTTT.

V usage is TRBV24-1 and J usage is TRBJ2-2; tentatively, D is TRBD1 (5 bases). CDR1 KGHDR and CDR2 SFDVKD come from the germline V gene. The CDR3 consists of 16 residues. Trimming stripped 3 bases from V and 2 bases from J, with 12 bases between. The CDR3 DNA follows: TGTGCCACCAGTGATCCCCTGACAGATAACACCGGGGAGCTGTTTTTT. Translated, it gives CATSDPLTDNTGELFF.

With respect to this clonotype: A much larger clone lies a single base off, so this may be a read error. This CDR3 is CASSEVGTGQMNAEAFF. CDR3 nucleotides: TGTGCCAGCAGTGAAGTAGGGACAGGGCAGATGAACGCTGAAGCTTTCTTT. The chain carries TRBV2 and TRBJ1-1, with 9 bases fitting TRBD1. CDR3 length: 17 amino acids. Germline CDR1 is SNHLY and CDR2 is FYNNEI. Full variable domain (remainder filled in from reference TRBV2 and TRBJ1-1): EPEVTQTPSHQVTQMGQEVILRCVPISNHLYFYWYRQILGQKVEFLVSFYNNEISEKSEIFDDQFSVERPDGSNFTLKIRSTKLEDSAMYFCASSEVGTGQMNAEAFFGQGTRLTVV.

This clonotype was seen ten or more times. CDR3 protein: CSVRDRVQTGELFF. The CDR3 coding sequence is TGCAGCGTTAGAGACAGGGTGCAGACCGGGGAGCTGTTTTTT. This chain connects TRBV29-1 to TRBJ2-2, with 7 bases fitting TRBD1. Germline V gene data show CDR1 as SQVTM and CDR2 as ANQGSEA. This CDR3 is built from 14 residues. The V and J ends lost 5 bases and 5 bases, in that order; junction bases with no gene match: 8.

This clonotype has a handful of counts. Possible read error: a much larger clone is one base away. This chain joins TRBV3-1 and TRBJ2-7, with D possibly matching TRBD1 (6 bases). The V gene's germline CDR1 is LGHDT and CDR2 YNNKEL (reference sequence). This CDR3 contains 15 residues. The CDR3 nucleotides are TGTGCCAGCAGCCAAAGGAGACAGGCTCACTACGTGCAGTACTTC. As protein: CASSQRRQAHYVQYF.

This clonotype was seen repeatedly, ten times or more. The rearrangement links TRBV20-1 to TRBJ1-4, with a weak D call TRBD1 (6 bases). V lost 6 bases, J lost 5 bases, and 19 bases lay in between. The CDR3 has 15 residues. CDR1 and CDR2 from the germline V gene are DFQATT and SNEGSKA (reference sequence). CDR3 nucleotides: TGCAGTGCGCTCACTCAGGGAAGGGGGAATGAAAAACTGTTTTTT. Translating gives CSALTQGRGNEKLFF.

This clonotype was detected a few times. A read error is possible here, since a much larger clone lies one base away. The chain joins TRBV11-1 to TRBJ2-4, with 8 bases identical to TRBD1. The CDR3 consists of 16 residues. Germline V gene data show CDR1 as SGHAT and CDR2 as FQDESV (reference sequence). V shed 4 bases, J shed 3 bases, and the junction held 8 bases outside the gene matches. The CDR3 region is CASSSQGARGKNIQYF. CDR3 sequence (DNA): TGTGCCAGCAGCTCCCAGGGGGCTCGAGGCAAAAACATTCAGTACTTC. The full variable domain, completed using reference TRBV11-1 and TRBJ2-4, is EAEVAQSPRYKITEKSQAVAFWCDPISGHATLYWYRQILGQGPELLVQFQDESVVDDSQLPKDRFSAERLKGVDSTLKIQPAELGDSAMYLCASSSQGARGKNIQYFGAGTRLSVL.

This clonotype appeared many times. The chain recombines TRBV27 with TRBJ2-7, with D tentatively TRBD1 (5 bases). CDR3 length: 12 residues. The germline gives CDR1 MNHEY, CDR2 SMNVEV (reference sequence). With 8 bases removed from V and 4 bases from J, the gap between germline ends came to 12 bases. CDR3: CASSNKGYEQYF. The CDR3 nucleotides are TGTGCCAGCTCCAATAAGGGGTACGAGCAGTACTTC.

Turning to this clonotype: This may be a read error, as it is one base from a much larger clone. The V gene is TRBV9, the J gene TRBJ1-1, with a weak D call TRBD1 (5 bases). This CDR3 has 14 residues. Germline V gene sequence: CDR1 SGDLS, CDR2 YYNGEE. In DNA, the CDR3 is TGTGCCAGCAGCACCCAGGGCGGGGAAGGTGAAGCTCTCTTT. This gives the protein CASSTQGGEGEALF.